The 5 T cell receptor beta chains in this list originate from one sample, sequenced in a study of low-dose radiotherapy and immunotherapy resistance in tumors (dated by TCRdb to the early 2020s). Interpreted using the paper, the time point label stands for: after trial treatment. In the paper's terms, the treatment or condition label means: LDRT plus nivolumab, ipilimumab, low-dose cyclophosphamide and aspirin (RACIN trial). Instrument on record: Illumina HiSeq 2500. To make first-strand cDNA, Superscript III was used along with a set of TRAV- and TRBV-specific primers so that both the TCRalpha and TCRbeta chains were covered. TCRs were amplified with Phusion for around 20 PCR cycles using a constant-region primer together with the adapter attached to the V primers. TCRdb trimmed public reads at Q25 via fastp, called clones via MiXCR and kept in-frame beta chains. Entries that share a CDR3 protein sequence are merged under the most common genes and DNA. This sample lists almost 45,000 distinct CDR3 sequences; 25% were detected once. The top ten hold around a tenth of the sample.

The source material was PBMCs, sampled after low-dose radiotherapy plus immunotherapy. Receptor source: a male donor with prostate cancer.

This clonotype was seen many times. The rearrangement uses TRBV5-6 and TRBJ1-1; weak D call: TRBD1 (5 bases). V shed 4 bases and J shed 6 bases, with 16 bases lying between them. The germline gives CDR1 SGHDT, CDR2 YYEEEE. The CDR3 totals 14 residues. CDR3 DNA: TGTGCCAGCAGCATCAGGGACCTTTTCGCTGAAGCTTTCTTT. The encoded protein is CASSIRDLFAEAFF.

This clonotype occurred many times. This chain connects TRBV28 to TRBJ1-4; unclear D gene. Looked up from germline, CDR1 is MDHEN and CDR2 is SYDVKM. Trimming stripped 6 bases from V and 4 bases from J, with 12 bases between. This CDR3 is built from 14 residues. The chain's CDR3 is CASRSAQLNEKLFF. CDR3 bases: TGTGCCAGCAGGTCGGCCCAGCTTAATGAAAAACTGTTTTTT.

As to this clonotype: The junction differs from germline at one of its ends, possibly a read error. J is TRBJ2-7 and V is TRBV5-1; D may correspond to TRBD1 or TRBD2 (5 bases each). The CDR3 length is 14 residues. The germline CDR1 and CDR2 sequences are SGHRS and YFSETQ. The CDR3, as DNA: TGTGCCAGCAGCCCCTGGGACCTACCCTACGAGCAGTACTTC. It is translated as CASSPWDLPYEQYF.

This clonotype was detected ten times or more. The V and J genes are TRBV27 and TRBJ1-5, with D hard to call. Germline V lookup: CDR1 MNHEY, CDR2 SMNVEV (reference sequence). V was clipped by 2 bases and J by 0 bases, with 11 bases between them. The CDR3 is 16 residues long. The CDR3 nucleotides are TGTGCCAGCAGTTTAAGATGGGCAAATAGCAATCAGCCCCAGCATTTT. Encoded protein: CASSLRWANSNQPQHF.

About this clonotype: A single base is all that separates this from a far larger clone, so a read error is likely. The rearrangement joins TRBV28 to TRBJ2-1; the match to TRBD1 covers 7 bases. The CDR3 has 14 residues. Germline CDR1 reads MDHEN; CDR2 reads SYDVKM. Here the CDR3 reads CASGQDKGADEQFF. In DNA form, the CDR3 reads TGCGCCAGCGGCCAAGACAAGGGGGCCGATGAGCAGTTCTTC.